This TCR beta chain was retrieved from a study of blood T cell repertoires in COVID-19. At the level of the study: COVID-19 samples collected from the United States, Italy and Spain covered acute and convalescent phases.

In this sample, this clone turned up once. Seattle cases were enrolled at active infection and followed longitudinally. Under the authors' procedure: By means of reference gene primer amplification, nucleated cell counts were estimated. Profiled with immunoSEQ multiplex PCR; TCRdb holds only in-frame clones, not every one. The V and J calls and the clone size are those of that table, but D and trimming were determined from the DNA. The data hold 150,000 or so clones, with 70% to 80% observed a single time. CDR1 is KGHDR, CDR2 SFDVKD, per germline. Between the trimmed V and J ends, which lost 0 bases and 5 bases, there was a span of 12 bases. The CDR3 runs to 16 residues.

The specimen was peripheral blood. This receptor was obtained from a woman aged 60 to 75 with COVID-19, enrolled during active disease. The rearrangement links TRBV24-1 to TRBJ2-2, with unresolved D. In nucleotides, the CDR3 is TGTGCCACCAGTGATTTGATTAAAGCCGCTACCGGGGAGCTGTTTTTT. This encodes CATSDLIKAATGELFF.